The 3 T cell receptor beta chains presented below share a single source sample, sequenced in a study of CD8+CD57+ T cells in acquired aplastic anemia. The use of genomic DNA as template underpinned the TCR beta VDJ and CDR3 profiling. TCRdb passed the reads through MiXCR, listing each CDR3 protein once. The data contain roughly 420,000 distinct CDR3 sequences, 65% to 80% of them singletons. Sequencing was performed on sorted CD4+, CD8+, or CD8+CD57+ T cells (not recorded which) from PBMCs. Source of these receptors: a human donor in good health, serving as a control.

V is TRBV7-8 and J is TRBJ1-1; possibly TRBD1 for D (6 bases). The CDR3 length is 12 residues. Germline assignment: CDR1 SGHVS and CDR2 FQNEAQ. V gave up 6 bases and J gave up 8 bases, with 13 bases separating them. This chain's CDR3 is CASRHSGTEAFF. CDR3 DNA: TGTGCCAGCAGGCACTCAGGGACAGAAGCTTTCTTT.

CDR3 in amino acids: CASSQVLGTGEVGTQYF. The CDR3 DNA sequence: TGCGCCAGCAGCCAAGTCTTAGGGACAGGGGAAGTAGGGACCCAGTACTTC. The rearrangement joins TRBV4-3 to TRBJ2-5; 10 positions match TRBD1. Germline CDR1 LGHNA, CDR2 YSLEER. After removal of 1 base from V and 7 bases from J, the junction contained 12 bases not matched to a gene. The CDR3 is made up of 17 amino acids.

This clonotype was detected ten times or more. The rearrangement links TRBV10-3 to TRBJ2-5; D is possibly TRBD2 (6 bases). The CDR3 length is 11 residues. V was shortened by 10 bases and J by 2 bases, with 8 bases between the two germline ends. CDR1 ENHRY and CDR2 SYGVKD come from the germline V gene. CDR3 DNA sequence: TGTGCCAGCGGGGAGCAAGAGACCCAGTACTTC. Its translation is CASGEQETQYF.